The rows below give T cell receptor beta chains drawn from one sample of a study of post-analysis software for immune sequencing data. TCRdb itself ran the PCR reads through MiXCR, one entry per CDR3 protein. The sample consists of roughly 600,000 distinct CDR3 sequences, about 40% of them appearing once. The sequenced sample consisted of blood. These receptors originate from a girl aged 10-17 years with multiple sclerosis. The CDR3 runs from the conserved cysteine through the conserved F or W. The D gene is left open where the match is weak. Clone size is given for some rows only: seen once, a few or many times, or a class if the clone is expanded.

d_gene: TRBD2
j_gene: TRBJ2-1
abundance: NA
v_gene: TRBV2
CDR3nt: TGTGCCAGCAGGAGACGCCCTAGCGGGATAGAAGAAGGCAATGAGCAGTTCTTC
CDR3aa: CASRRRPSGIEEGNEQFF

d_gene: TRBD1
j_gene: TRBJ2-4
abundance: few
v_gene: TRBV20-1
CDR3nt: TGCAGTGCTACCGGCGGGACAGGCCAAAACATTCAGTACTTC
CDR3aa: CSATGGTGQNIQYF

d_gene: NA
j_gene: TRBJ2-5
abundance: NA
v_gene: TRBV7-9
CDR3nt: TGTGCCAGCAGCTCACCGGGACGGAACCAAGAGACCCAGTACTTC
CDR3aa: CASSSPGRNQETQYF

d_gene: NA
j_gene: TRBJ2-1
abundance: NA
v_gene: TRBV25-1
CDR3nt: TGTGCCAGCACCGGGACCCTGGAGCAGTTCTTC
CDR3aa: CASTGTLEQFF

d_gene: TRBD1
j_gene: TRBJ2-7
abundance: few
v_gene: TRBV6-2/TRBV6-3
CDR3nt: TGTGCCAGCAGACTTCGAGACAGGGGCGCGTCTTACGAGCAGTACTTC
CDR3aa: CASRLRDRGASYEQYF

d_gene: NA
j_gene: TRBJ2-2
abundance: NA
v_gene: TRBV4-1
CDR3nt: TGCGCCAGCAGCCAACCAGGCTTTCTCACCGGGGAGCTGTTTTTT
CDR3aa: CASSQPGFLTGELFF

d_gene: NA
j_gene: TRBJ2-1
abundance: once
v_gene: TRBV5-1
CDR3nt: TGCGCCAGCAGCTTGGTCAGGGGACTTTACAATGAGCAGTTCTTC
CDR3aa: CASSLVRGLYNEQFF

d_gene: NA
j_gene: TRBJ1-5
abundance: NA
v_gene: TRBV15
CDR3nt: TGTGCCACCAGCAGAGGAGGACTCCCAGTACAGCCCCAGCATTTT
CDR3aa: CATSRGGLPVQPQHF

d_gene: NA
j_gene: TRBJ1-5
abundance: NA
v_gene: TRBV6-6
CDR3nt: TGTGCCAGCAGTTACCAATCCGACTATAGCAATCAGCCCCAGCATTTT
CDR3aa: CASSYQSDYSNQPQHF

d_gene: NA
j_gene: TRBJ2-7
abundance: NA
v_gene: TRBV12-3/TRBV12-4
CDR3nt: TGTGCCAGCAGTTGGGATCAACAGGGTATCGAGCAGTACTTC
CDR3aa: CASSWDQQGIEQYF

d_gene: NA
j_gene: TRBJ1-4
abundance: few
v_gene: TRBV5-1
CDR3nt: TGCGCCAGCCGACGGGCTACAAATGAAAAACTGTTTTTT
CDR3aa: CASRRATNEKLFF

d_gene: NA
j_gene: TRBJ1-1
abundance: NA
v_gene: TRBV12-3/TRBV12-4
CDR3nt: TGTGCCAGCAGCACCTGGGGGGGTGAAGCTTTCTTT
CDR3aa: CASSTWGGEAFF

d_gene: NA
j_gene: TRBJ2-6
abundance: few
v_gene: TRBV27
CDR3nt: TGTGCCAGCAGTTTAGGGTTTGGGGCCAACGTCCTGACTTTC
CDR3aa: CASSLGFGANVLTF

d_gene: TRBD1
j_gene: TRBJ1-1
abundance: NA
v_gene: TRBV7-9
CDR3nt: TGTGCCAGCAGCCCGATTACAGGGGGCACTGAAGCTTTCTTT
CDR3aa: CASSPITGGTEAFF

d_gene: TRBD1
j_gene: TRBJ1-4
abundance: few
v_gene: TRBV29-1
CDR3nt: TGCAGCGCGGGACAGGGCAGGGAAAAACTGTTTTTT
CDR3aa: CSAGQGREKLFF

d_gene: TRBD2
j_gene: TRBJ2-4
abundance: NA
v_gene: TRBV4-1
CDR3nt: TGCGCCAGCAGCCCCCAGGGCGGGGGGAAACCGACGGGCAAAAACATTCAGTACTTC
CDR3aa: CASSPQGGGKPTGKNIQYF

d_gene: NA
j_gene: TRBJ2-7
abundance: few
v_gene: TRBV6-5
CDR3nt: TGTGCCAGCAAAGGGACGGGGGAGCAGTACTTC
CDR3aa: CASKGTGEQYF

d_gene: NA
j_gene: TRBJ2-3
abundance: few
v_gene: TRBV3-1
CDR3nt: TGTGCCAGCAGCCAAGATGGGGATACGCAGTATTTT
CDR3aa: CASSQDGDTQYF

d_gene: NA
j_gene: TRBJ1-2
abundance: NA
v_gene: TRBV5-1
CDR3nt: TGCGCCAGCAGCTTGGCCGGGGCAACCACTTACTATGGCTACACCTTC
CDR3aa: CASSLAGATTYYGYTF

d_gene: NA
j_gene: TRBJ1-2
abundance: NA
v_gene: TRBV6-1
CDR3nt: TGTGCCAGCAGTGCCGATCGGGGCGCGAAAGGCTACACCTTC
CDR3aa: CASSADRGAKGYTF

d_gene: TRBD1
j_gene: TRBJ2-7
abundance: NA
v_gene: TRBV5-1
CDR3nt: TGCGCCAGCAGCTTCCGGGACAGGGGTATATCACAAAATGGCCACGAGCAGTACTTC
CDR3aa: CASSFRDRGISQNGHEQYF

d_gene: NA
j_gene: TRBJ2-5
abundance: few
v_gene: TRBV4-2
CDR3nt: TGTGCCAGCAGCCAAGGCCGATCAGGGGCCCAAGAGACCCAGTACTTC
CDR3aa: CASSQGRSGAQETQYF

d_gene: TRBD1
j_gene: TRBJ2-1
abundance: NA
v_gene: TRBV7-2
CDR3nt: TGTGCCAGCAGCCGCGCCGGGACAGGGCCTTACAATGAGCAGTTCTTC
CDR3aa: CASSRAGTGPYNEQFF

d_gene: TRBD2
j_gene: TRBJ2-1
abundance: NA
v_gene: TRBV12-3/TRBV12-4
CDR3nt: TGTGCCAGCAGAGGCGGGACTAGCAGATACTACAATGAGCAGTTCTTC
CDR3aa: CASRGGTSRYYNEQFF

d_gene: TRBD2
j_gene: TRBJ2-1
abundance: NA
v_gene: TRBV10-3
CDR3nt: TGTGCCATCAGTGAGGCGGGACTAGCGGGATCGAATGAGCAGTTCTTC
CDR3aa: CAISEAGLAGSNEQFF

d_gene: TRBD2
j_gene: TRBJ2-7
abundance: NA
v_gene: TRBV3-1
CDR3nt: TGTGCCAGCAGCCGGACTAGCGGGAGAGGTTTGACCTACGAGCAGTACTTC
CDR3aa: CASSRTSGRGLTYEQYF

d_gene: NA
j_gene: TRBJ2-3
abundance: few
v_gene: TRBV7-2
CDR3nt: TGTGCCAGCAGCTTAGGGACTTGGTTCACAGATACGCAGTATTTT
CDR3aa: CASSLGTWFTDTQYF

d_gene: NA
j_gene: TRBJ2-5
abundance: NA
v_gene: TRBV29-1
CDR3nt: TGCAGCGTTGATGGAAAGGGTAAAGAGACCCAGTACTTC
CDR3aa: CSVDGKGKETQYF

d_gene: TRBD2
j_gene: TRBJ2-7
abundance: few
v_gene: TRBV10-3
CDR3nt: TGTGCCATCAGTGCCACTAGCGGGGGGATTTACGAGCAGTACTTC
CDR3aa: CAISATSGGIYEQYF

d_gene: TRBD1
j_gene: TRBJ2-7
abundance: few
v_gene: TRBV4-2
CDR3nt: TGTGCCAGCAGCCAAGTCCCCCCGACAGGGAACTACGAGCAGTACTTC
CDR3aa: CASSQVPPTGNYEQYF

d_gene: TRBD2
j_gene: TRBJ2-7
abundance: few
v_gene: TRBV29-1
CDR3nt: TGCAGCGTTGTACGGGGGGCCTACGAGCAGTACTTC
CDR3aa: CSVVRGAYEQYF

d_gene: NA
j_gene: TRBJ2-4
abundance: few
v_gene: TRBV29-1
CDR3nt: TGCAGCGCGACAACCTCACAGGGCCGAAGGCAGTACTTC
CDR3aa: CSATTSQGRRQYF

d_gene: TRBD1
j_gene: TRBJ2-2
abundance: once
v_gene: TRBV29-1
CDR3nt: TGCAGCGTTGAACCCGGACAGGGCCCCGGGGAGCTGTTTTTT
CDR3aa: CSVEPGQGPGELFF

d_gene: NA
j_gene: TRBJ2-3
abundance: NA
v_gene: TRBV27
CDR3nt: TGTGCCAGCAGTTTACGGTCGCAGGGGCTACCCACAGATACGCAGTATTTT
CDR3aa: CASSLRSQGLPTDTQYF

d_gene: TRBD1
j_gene: TRBJ1-6
abundance: NA
v_gene: TRBV12-3/TRBV12-4
CDR3nt: TGTGCCAGCAGTTCCGGGACAGGGGACCCACCCCTCCACTTT
CDR3aa: CASSSGTGDPPLHF

d_gene: TRBD2
j_gene: TRBJ2-3
abundance: NA
v_gene: TRBV20-1
CDR3nt: TGCAGTGCCCGACTAGCGGGAGTCGCAGATACGCAGTATTTT
CDR3aa: CSARLAGVADTQYF

d_gene: TRBD2
j_gene: TRBJ2-7
abundance: NA
v_gene: TRBV4-1
CDR3nt: TGCGCCAGCAGCCAAGGGACTAGCGGGGTCTACGAGCAGTACTTC
CDR3aa: CASSQGTSGVYEQYF

d_gene: TRBD1
j_gene: TRBJ1-6
abundance: few
v_gene: TRBV7-8
CDR3nt: TGTGCCAGCAGCGCACCGGGACAGGGGGCTGGTTCACCCCTCCACTTT
CDR3aa: CASSAPGQGAGSPLHF

d_gene: TRBD2
j_gene: TRBJ2-1
abundance: NA
v_gene: TRBV3-1
CDR3nt: TGTGCCAGCATGGGGGGGGGCAATGAGCAGTTCTTC
CDR3aa: CASMGGGNEQFF